What follows describes a single T cell receptor beta chain. This sample was included in a study of CD4 T cells in relation to SARS-CoV-2 and coronaviruses. The unexposed donors gave CD4+ T cells in 2011-2018, prior to COVID-19. Profiled with immunoSEQ multiplex PCR; TCRdb holds only in-frame clones, not every one. The data contain about 68,000 clones, over 85% of them singletons. The clonotype originates from a human donor in good health. The sequencing sample was made of naive CD4+ T cells from PBMCs. Subset meaning: naive CD4+ T cells isolated by negative enrichment.

CDR3 bases: TGTGCCAGCAGCTCCCAGGGACCTAACTACAATGAGCAGTTCTTC. This translates into CASSSQGPNYNEQFF. The chain joins TRBV7-3 to TRBJ2-1, with D possibly being TRBD1 or TRBD2 (5 bases each). V shed 4 bases and J shed 3 bases, with 13 bases lying between them. Germline V gene data show CDR1 as SGHTA and CDR2 as FQGTGA. The CDR3 has 15 amino acids.